The 7 T cell receptor beta chains below come from one sample, sequenced in a study of cytomegalovirus exposure and HLA in healthy donors. Libraries were prepared by immunoSEQ multiplex PCR; TCRdb keeps only in-frame clonotypes and omits some of them. The data show 150,000 to 250,000 clones, 75% to 85% seen once. The sequencing sample was made of PBMCs. These receptor sequences come from a woman in her 30s in good health and CMV-seropositive.

The V gene is TRBV28, the J gene TRBJ2-5, with 10 bases matching TRBD1. This CDR3 region has 15 residues. V shed 4 bases and J 1 base; nucleotides not matched to a gene: 3. CDR1 and CDR2 from the germline V gene are MDHEN and SYDVKM. In DNA form, the CDR3 reads TGTGCCAGCAGTTCGGGACAGGGGCCCCAAGAGACCCAGTACTTC. It yields the protein CASSSGQGPQETQYF. The variable domain in full, with the rest retrieved from reference TRBV28 and TRBJ2-5, is DVKVTQSSRYLVKRTGEKVFLECVQDMDHENMFWYRQDPGLGLRLIYFSYDVKMKEKGDIPEGYSVSREKKERFSLILESASTNQTSMYLCASSSGQGPQETQYFGPGTRLLVL.

In this sample, this clone turned up once. The CDR3 spells CASRTGLNTEAFF. In nucleotides, the CDR3 is TGTGCCAGCCGGACAGGACTGAACACTGAAGCTTTCTTT. The J gene is TRBJ1-1, the V gene TRBV6-5; 7 positions agree with TRBD1. Germline CDR1 and CDR2: MNHEY and SVGAGI. Unmatched junction bases numbered 3, after V lost 8 bases and J lost 0 bases. The CDR3 is 13 residues long.

The chain has TRBV5-1 and TRBJ2-7; D is unresolved. The CDR3 totals 15 residues. Trimming removed 0 bases at V and 3 bases at J, with 13 bases between. Germline V gene sequence: CDR1 SGHRS, CDR2 YFSETQ. CDR3 in DNA: TGCGCCAGCAGCTTGGTTAGTGCGTCGAGCTACGAGCAGTACTTC. It codes for CASSLVSASSYEQYF.

The chain couples TRBV2 to TRBJ1-2, with 7 bases fitting TRBD1. Germline V gene lookup returns CDR1 SNHLY and CDR2 FYNNEI. The CDR3 has 15 amino acids. With V trimmed by 6 bases and J by 4 bases, 11 bases remained unmatched. The CDR3 is CASRSREGGSYGYTF. The CDR3 bases are TGTGCCAGCAGATCGAGGGAAGGGGGCTCCTATGGCTACACCTTC.

This chain joins TRBV6-4 and TRBJ1-1, with TRBD1 as a possible D gene (6 bases). In germline, CDR1 is MRHNA, CDR2 SNTAGT. CDR3 length: 15 residues. With 0 bases removed from V and 5 bases from J, the gap between germline ends came to 13 bases. DNA for the CDR3: TGTGCCAGCAGTGACTCATCGGGGGGCTGGACTGAAGCTTTCTTT. This codes for CASSDSSGGWTEAFF.

This clone showed up just a few times. The V and J genes are TRBV28 and TRBJ1-2; 7 bases are a match to TRBD1. From germline, CDR1 is MDHEN and CDR2 SYDVKM. The length of the CDR3 is 14 residues. The junction had 8 bases not matched to a gene; V was cut back by 8 bases and J by 2 bases. The CDR3 sequence: CASRPPDRNYGYTF. The CDR3 DNA reads as TGTGCCAGCCGCCCCCCGGACAGGAACTATGGCTACACCTTC.

The chain has TRBV25-1 and TRBJ2-5; weak D call: TRBD1 (6 bases). The germline V gene has CDR1 MGHDK and CDR2 SYGVNS. CDR3 length equals 15 residues. Trimming removed 1 base from V and 1 base from J, with 10 bases in between. CDR3 sequence reads: CASSELGQLQETQYF. Written as DNA, the CDR3 is TGTGCCAGCAGTGAATTAGGACAGCTCCAAGAGACCCAGTACTTC.